This is a list of T cell receptor beta chains from one sample in a study of shared T cell receptors in the human thymus. Data came from immunoSEQ multiplex PCR; TCRdb stores just in-frame clones and leaves some out. The sample includes 720,000 or so clones, roughly 88% of them seen just once. The data were also submitted as part of a second study, on human thymus T cells.

Input material: thymocytes. The receptor source for this set is a girl under two years old with a congenital heart defect. CDR3s include the opening cysteine and the closing phenylalanine or tryptophan. Fields, in order: J gene, D gene, V gene, clone size, CDR3 protein, CDR3 DNA. A D gene is named only where the DNA matches it firmly. Some rows have no size entry. The others give once, few or many, or a class for an expanded clone.

j_gene: TRBJ1-3
d_gene: TRBD1
v_gene: TRBV9
abundance: .
CDR3aa: CASSADRVSGNTIYF
CDR3nt: TGTGCCAGCAGCGCCGACAGGGTCTCTGGAAACACCATATATTTT

j_gene: TRBJ1-1
d_gene: .
v_gene: TRBV10-3
abundance: .
CDR3aa: CAMRSGTPGGTEAFF
CDR3nt: TGTGCCATGAGAAGCGGGACACCGGGCGGGACTGAAGCTTTCTTT

j_gene: TRBJ2-7
d_gene: .
v_gene: TRBV5-6
abundance: .
CDR3aa: CASSFSGTYEQYF
CDR3nt: TGTGCCAGCAGCTTTTCGGGGACCTACGAGCAGTACTTC

j_gene: TRBJ2-7
d_gene: .
v_gene: TRBV6-4
abundance: .
CDR3aa: CASEHRRRRADSYEQYF
CDR3nt: TGTGCCAGCGAACACCGCCGCAGGCGGGCCGACTCCTACGAGCAGTACTTC

j_gene: TRBJ1-1
d_gene: TRBD1
v_gene: TRBV11-2
abundance: .
CDR3aa: CASSLGPWTGKVWLEAFF
CDR3nt: TGTGCCAGCAGCTTAGGCCCTTGGACAGGGAAGGTGTGGTTGGAAGCTTTCTTT

j_gene: TRBJ1-2
d_gene: .
v_gene: TRBV2
abundance: .
CDR3aa: CASTKTDFGYTF
CDR3nt: TGTGCCAGCACCAAGACAGATTTTGGCTACACCTTC

j_gene: TRBJ1-5
d_gene: .
v_gene: TRBV6-1
abundance: once
CDR3aa: CASSEGVPGRPIQPQHF
CDR3nt: TGTGCCAGCAGTGAAGGTGTGCCAGGGCGGCCCATTCAGCCCCAGCATTTT

j_gene: TRBJ2-7
d_gene: .
v_gene: TRBV29-1
abundance: .
CDR3aa: CSVAAGPTYEQYF
CDR3nt: TGCAGCGTTGCGGCAGGGCCAACCTACGAGCAGTACTTC

j_gene: TRBJ1-1
d_gene: .
v_gene: TRBV7-2
abundance: .
CDR3aa: CASSSTGPSPMNTEAFF
CDR3nt: TGTGCCAGCAGCTCGACTGGTCCCTCTCCTATGAACACTGAAGCTTTCTTT

j_gene: TRBJ2-7
d_gene: TRBD2
v_gene: TRBV5-6
abundance: .
CDR3aa: CASSYAPGRFFYREQYF
CDR3nt: TGTGCCAGCAGCTATGCCCCCGGGAGGTTTTTCTACAGGGAGCAGTACTTC

j_gene: TRBJ1-4
d_gene: TRBD1
v_gene: TRBV15
abundance: .
CDR3aa: CATSRERTGLREKLFF
CDR3nt: TGTGCCACCAGCAGGGAAAGGACAGGGTTGAGAGAAAAACTGTTTTTT

j_gene: TRBJ1-6
d_gene: TRBD1
v_gene: TRBV19
abundance: once
CDR3aa: CASSPPSGGSYNSPLHF
CDR3nt: TGTGCCAGTAGTCCCCCCTCAGGGGGCTCCTATAATTCCCCCCTCCACTTT

j_gene: TRBJ1-1
d_gene: .
v_gene: TRBV5-1
abundance: .
CDR3aa: CASSLVWHPNTEAFF
CDR3nt: TGCGCCAGCAGCTTGGTGTGGCACCCGAACACTGAAGCTTTCTTT

j_gene: TRBJ2-4
d_gene: .
v_gene: TRBV14
abundance: few
CDR3aa: CASSQGQVAKNIQYF
CDR3nt: TGTGCCAGCAGCCAAGGACAGGTAGCCAAAAACATTCAGTACTTC

j_gene: TRBJ2-5
d_gene: TRBD2
v_gene: TRBV16
abundance: .
CDR3aa: CASSQPEVAGILWETQYF
CDR3nt: TGTGCCAGCAGCCAGCCTGAAGTAGCGGGGATTCTGTGGGAGACCCAGTACTTC

j_gene: TRBJ1-2
d_gene: TRBD1
v_gene: TRBV7-4
abundance: .
CDR3aa: CASSLWGTGKRIF
CDR3nt: TGTGCCAGCAGCTTATGGGGGACAGGGAAGAGAATCTTC

j_gene: TRBJ2-2
d_gene: .
v_gene: TRBV5-4
abundance: .
CDR3aa: CASTQGVNGELFF
CDR3nt: TGTGCCAGCACCCAAGGAGTGAACGGGGAGCTGTTTTTT

j_gene: TRBJ1-2
d_gene: .
v_gene: TRBV7-9
abundance: .
CDR3aa: CASSLAPGGYTF
CDR3nt: TGTGCCAGCAGCTTAGCGCCAGGGGGCTACACCTTC

j_gene: TRBJ1-6
d_gene: .
v_gene: TRBV30
abundance: .
CDR3aa: CAWSEKAPRGPSSYNSPLHF
CDR3nt: TGTGCCTGGAGTGAAAAAGCTCCCAGGGGCCCGAGCTCCTATAATTCACCCCTCCACTTT

j_gene: TRBJ2-6
d_gene: .
v_gene: TRBV6-7
abundance: .
CDR3aa: CASSYCQSPSGANVLTF
CDR3nt: TGTGCCAGCAGTTACTGCCAGTCTCCCTCTGGGGCCAACGTCCTGACTTTC

j_gene: TRBJ2-7
d_gene: TRBD1
v_gene: TRBV4-1
abundance: .
CDR3aa: CASSQVLAGGRDAYEQYF
CDR3nt: TGCGCCAGCAGCCAAGTTTTGGCAGGGGGCCGGGACGCCTACGAGCAGTACTTC

j_gene: TRBJ2-1
d_gene: TRBD1
v_gene: TRBV4-2
abundance: .
CDR3aa: CASSQPRTGEHTHTYNEQFF
CDR3nt: TGTGCCAGCAGCCAACCCCGGACAGGAGAACACACTCACACGTACAATGAGCAGTTCTTC

j_gene: TRBJ2-3
d_gene: TRBD2
v_gene: TRBV9
abundance: .
CDR3aa: CASTPGLAGGFSTDTQYF
CDR3nt: TGTGCCAGTACCCCGGGACTAGCGGGGGGTTTTAGCACAGATACGCAGTATTTT